This TCR beta chain emerged from a study of PD-1 blockade in classical Hodgkin lymphoma. Turning to this clone: The antigen is unknown.

Overall study results and limits: Repertoires differed for reasons still undefined, possibly disease activity or prior therapy.

Profiled with immunoSEQ multiplex PCR; TCRdb holds only in-frame clones, not every one. This sample yields about 97,000 clones, of which around four fifths are seen a single time; 9% to 15% belongs to the top ten. Every patient experienced relapse after autologous stem cell transplantation, and brentuximab vedotin exposure varied. The best responses consisted of complete response, partial response or progressive disease. The V end lost 5 bases, the J end lost 2 bases, and 17 bases lay between the germline ends. There are 16 residues in the CDR3. CDR1 and CDR2 (germline): SGHVS, FQNEAQ. The chain has TRBV7-8 and TRBJ2-3; TRBD2 might be the D (7 bases). The source was peripheral blood mononuclear cells (PBMCs), collected at baseline. This TCR came from a human donor with classical Hodgkin lymphoma. The CDR3 DNA is TGTGCCAGCAGCCGAGGGGGGGCGGGCGCCACAGATACGCAGTATTTT. Amino acids: CASSRGGAGATDTQYF.